These 11 T cell receptor beta chains came from one sample sequenced in a study of T cells expressing NK-cell markers. TCRdb processed the 5' RACE reads again and assigns one entry to each CDR3 protein, with no DNA. In total, the table holds around 550,000 distinct CDR3 sequences. The specimen sequenced was blood T cells: a sorted CD56 or NKG2C T cell subset, CD4+ or CD8+ T cells, or bulk PBMC T cells (not recorded which). The receptors here all came from a man aged 18 to 29 in good health.

The chain links TRBV25-1 to TRBJ2-1; TCRdb designates TRBD1, a call that cannot be tested without DNA. The germline gives CDR1 MGHDK, CDR2 SYGVNS. The CDR3 consists of 15 residues. This CDR3 reads CASRYTGTGGYEQFF.

The CDR3 is CASSGGGLAVSYNEQFF. This chain links TRBV7-9 with TRBJ2-1; TCRdb returns TRBD2, unconfirmable since there is no DNA. Per the germline V gene, CDR1 is SEHNR and CDR2 is FQNEAQ (reference sequence). This CDR3 region has 17 residues.

CDR3 region: CASSKLAGVTDTQYF. The rearrangement joins TRBV7-2 to TRBJ2-3; checking the TCRdb D call of TRBD2 is not possible without DNA. CDR1 is SGHTA, CDR2 FQGNSA, per germline. The CDR3 totals 15 residues.

This CDR3 is CASSLTVFGELFF. This chain uses TRBV7-3 with TRBJ2-2. This CDR3 contains 13 residues. Germline V gene sequence: CDR1 SGHTA, CDR2 FQGTGA.

The chain recombines TRBV7-9 with TRBJ2-5; TCRdb returns TRBD1, unconfirmable since there is no DNA. The CDR3 is 16 residues long. The germline gives CDR1 SEHNR, CDR2 FQNEAQ (reference sequence). CDR3 sequence reads: CASSLGWQGREETQYF.

CDR3 protein: CASSQRGQNNEQFF. V gene TRBV4-2 combines with J gene TRBJ2-1; TCRdb outputs TRBD2, but without DNA this stays unchecked. This CDR3 comprises 14 residues. Per the germline V gene, CDR1 is LGHNA and CDR2 is YNFKEQ.

The chain joins TRBV4-3 to TRBJ2-1. CDR3 size: 16 residues. The germline gives CDR1 LGHNA, CDR2 YSLEER. CDR3 sequence: CASSQDGGTLNNEQFF.

V usage is TRBV5-1 and J usage is TRBJ1-2; without DNA, the TCRdb call of TRBD1 cannot be checked. Germline V gene data show CDR1 as SGHRS and CDR2 as YFSETQ. This CDR3 has 13 amino acids. The chain's CDR3 is CASSAGRDYGYTF.

The chain links TRBV10-3 to TRBJ2-2; TCRdb's D gene call, TRBD1, goes unchecked for lack of DNA. Germline V gene data show CDR1 as ENHRY and CDR2 as SYGVKD. The CDR3 is made up of 15 amino acids. The CDR3 here is CAIRRQGGNTGELFF.

The gene calls are TRBV24-1 and TRBJ2-3; lacking DNA, the TRBD1 call made by TCRdb goes unchecked. Germline loops: CDR1 KGHDR, CDR2 SFDVKD. The length of the CDR3 is 17 residues. The chain's CDR3 is CATSDLTGTGDTDTQYF.

V and J are TRBV7-9 and TRBJ2-1; without DNA, the TCRdb call of TRBD2 cannot be checked. Germline assignment: CDR1 SEHNR and CDR2 FQNEAQ (reference sequence). The CDR3 totals 16 residues. Here the CDR3 reads CASSPTSGRNQDEQFF.